This T cell receptor (beta chain) appears in the sequencing data of a study of blood T cell repertoires in COVID-19. Deletions cut 3 bases from V and 2 bases from J, with 11 bases between. CDR1 is SGDLS, CDR2 YYNGEE, per germline. The CDR3 sequence is 14 residues long. The protocol was immunoSEQ multiplex PCR, while the TCRdb copy is restricted to in-frame clones and leaves out a portion. The data contain about 140,000 clones, around 84% of them singletons. This TCR was sampled from a man aged 30 to 39 with COVID-19, enrolled during active disease. Input material: peripheral blood. The rearrangement joins TRBV9 to TRBJ1-2, with D perhaps TRBD1 (6 bases). CDR3 amino acids: CASSDSTGNYGYTF. In nucleotides, the CDR3 is TGTGCCAGCAGCGACTCCACAGGGAACTATGGCTACACCTTC.